These 19 T cell receptor beta chains came from one sample sequenced in a study of vaccination and CD4 T cells after COVID-19. The Oncomine TCR Beta short-read assay was applied to DNA of cultured CD4+ T cells. TCRdb re-called the PCR reads through MiXCR, storing one row per CDR3 protein. The sample has roughly 10,000 distinct CDR3 sequences; about 60% are singletons. What these receptors recognize is not known. The treatment denotes: approximately nine-day PBMC culture with coronavirus spike peptide pools or control peptides (ViraFEST assay). The specimen sequenced was CD4+ T cells from blood, cultured in vitro. The receptors were sampled from a human donor who had recovered from COVID-19.

CDR3 DNA: TGTGCCAGCAGCCAAGGGGCTAGCGGGAGGGCCATGGAGACCCAGTACTTC. This sequence encodes CASSQGASGRAMETQYF. The chain carries TRBV14 and TRBJ2-5; 12 positions agree with TRBD2. The CDR3 has 17 residues. CDR1 and CDR2 (germline): SGHDN, FVKESK. Unmatched junction bases numbered 8, after V lost 1 base and J lost 5 bases. The complete variable domain, with remaining parts taken from reference TRBV14 and TRBJ2-5, reads EAGVTQFPSHSVIEKGQTVTLRCDPISGHDNLYWYRRVMGKEIKFLLHFVKESKQDESGMPNNRFLAERTGGTYSTLKVQPAELEDSGVYFCASSQGASGRAMETQYFGPGTRLLVL.

The V and J genes are TRBV28 and TRBJ2-7; D is uncertain. The V end was cut by 5 bases, the J end by 6 bases, with 17 bases between. CDR3 length: 14 amino acids. Germline V CDR1 and CDR2: MDHEN, SYDVKM. CDR3 region: CASSTQALRFEQYF. CDR3 DNA: TGTGCCAGCAGTACCCAAGCGCTGCGGTTCGAGCAGTACTTC. Supplemented by reference TRBV28 and TRBJ2-7, the full variable domain reads DVKVTQSSRYLVKRTGEKVFLECVQDMDHENMFWYRQDPGLGLRLIYFSYDVKMKEKGDIPEGYSVSREKKERFSLILESASTNQTSMYLCASSTQALRFEQYFGPGTRLTVT.

For the CDR3, the DNA is TGTGCCAGCAGTTTATATCCGAATTCACCCCTCCACTTT. The encoded protein is CASSLYPNSPLHF. The chain uses TRBV12-3 or TRBV12-4 and TRBJ1-6; D gene unclear. With 2 bases removed from V and 7 bases from J, the gap between germline ends came to 6 bases. The CDR3 is 13 amino acids.

This clonotype was counted only a few times. This chain links TRBV6-1 with TRBJ2-4; weak D call: TRBD1 (5 bases). Trimming removed 5 bases at V and 15 bases at J, with 20 bases between. The CDR3 runs 13 residues. Per germline, CDR1 MNHNS and CDR2 SASEGT. CDR3: CASSKERLGRGYF. In nucleotides, the CDR3 is TGTGCCAGCAGTAAAGAGCGATTGGGAAGGGGGTACTTC.

This chain connects TRBV2 to TRBJ1-1; 9 nucleotides align to TRBD1. Germline V gene data show CDR1 as SNHLY and CDR2 as FYNNEI. The CDR3 has 16 amino acids. The J segment lost 4 bases and the V segment lost 7 bases, leaving 13 bases of the junction unmatched. DNA for the CDR3: TGTGCCAGCATGGCTAACAGGGGGCGGGGAGGCACTGAAGCTTTCTTT. This encodes CASMANRGRGGTEAFF. Full variable domain (rest looked up from reference TRBV2 and TRBJ1-1): EPEVTQTPSHQVTQMGQEVILRCVPISNHLYFYWYRQILGQKVEFLVSFYNNEISEKSEIFDDQFSVERPDGSNFTLKIRSTKLEDSAMYFCASMANRGRGGTEAFFGQGTRLTVV.

This clonotype was seen more than once but under ten times. The chain is built from TRBV6-2 or TRBV6-3 and TRBJ1-2, with 10 bases that match TRBD1. The V gene end was trimmed by 7 bases and the J gene end by 6 bases; junction bases not matched to a gene: 8. This CDR3 is built from 14 residues. Germline V gene data show CDR1 as MNHEY and CDR2 as SVGEGT. CDR3 coding DNA: TGTGCCAGCAACTTACCTGGGACAGGGGATGGCTACACCTTC. It translates to CASNLPGTGDGYTF.

The chain is built from TRBV12-5 and TRBJ2-7; a weak D match, TRBD1 (5 bases). This CDR3 contains 13 residues. Trimming pared 7 bases from V and 7 bases from J, leaving 17 bases between. Germline V gene lookup returns CDR1 LGHNT and CDR2 FRNRAP. For the CDR3, the DNA is TGTGCTAGTGCGCTAACAGGACATGGGGAGCAGTACTTC. Translation: CASALTGHGEQYF.

In its sample, this clonotype was seen once. The chain joins TRBV11-2 to TRBJ2-7; 9 bases are shared with TRBD1. Per germline, CDR1 SGHAT and CDR2 FQNNGV. This CDR3 region has 17 residues. Trimming took 2 bases from V and 3 from J; bases not matched to a gene: 11. This chain's CDR3 is CASSLRNLPGQGYEQYF. The CDR3 DNA follows: TGTGCCAGCAGCTTACGAAACCTTCCGGGACAGGGCTACGAGCAGTACTTC.

The gene calls are TRBV18 and TRBJ1-2, with D unresolved. V dropped 3 bases and J dropped 2 bases, with 7 bases sitting between them. This CDR3 region has 13 residues. Germline values: CDR1 KGHSH, CDR2 LQKENI. The CDR3 loop reads CASSPDGNYGYTF. In nucleotides, the CDR3 is TGTGCCAGCTCACCGGACGGAAACTATGGCTACACCTTC.

The chain links TRBV11-2 to TRBJ2-5, with unresolved D. Germline V CDR1 and CDR2: SGHAT, FQNNGV. This CDR3 contains 12 residues. Trimming cost V 6 bases and J 5 bases, with 10 bases left between them. Here the CDR3 DNA reads TGTGCCAGCAGTCCTTCCCGGGAGACCCAGTACTTC. Its translation is CASSPSRETQYF.

The V gene is TRBV2, the J gene TRBJ1-5; possibly TRBD1 for D (5 bases). The length of the CDR3 is 14 residues. V was shortened by 6 bases and J by 11 bases, with 20 bases between the two germline ends. CDR1 SNHLY and CDR2 FYNNEI come from the germline V gene. CDR3 in DNA: TGTGCCAGCAGGAAGATGGTGACAGACGGGACCCAGCATTTT. This gives the protein CASRKMVTDGTQHF.

The V gene is TRBV6-1, the J gene TRBJ1-1; D call uncertain. V was clipped by 6 bases and J by 0 bases, with 17 bases between them. This CDR3 is built from 16 residues. Germline V gene sequence: CDR1 MNHNS, CDR2 SASEGT. CDR3 nucleotides: TGTGCCAGCAGCACTACCCCGACTCGCATGAACACTGAAGCTTTCTTT. This translates into CASSTTPTRMNTEAFF.

The CDR3 coding sequence is TGTGCCAGCAGCTACAGACAGGGGAATTCACCCCTCCACTTT. Translating gives CASSYRQGNSPLHF. The chain has TRBV7-2 and TRBJ1-6; 8 bases align to TRBD1. The junction had 3 bases not matched to a gene; V was cut back by 4 bases and J by 7 bases. Germline CDR1 is SGHTA and CDR2 is FQGNSA. CDR3 size: 14 residues.

J is TRBJ2-7 and V is TRBV15; 14 bases are shared with TRBD2. J was trimmed by 4 bases and V by 5 bases; bases with no gene match: 16. Germline assignment: CDR1 LNHNV and CDR2 YYDKDF (reference sequence). The CDR3 runs to 19 residues. The CDR3 DNA reads as TGTGCCACCAGCTCCCATACCGGGACTAGCGGGAGACTGCCATACGAGCAGTACTTC. It yields the protein CATSSHTGTSGRLPYEQYF.

The chain carries TRBV2 and TRBJ1-2, with a tentative D call TRBD1 (6 bases). The V and J ends lost 1 base and 7 bases respectively, with 10 bases between them. Germline lookup yields CDR1 SNHLY and CDR2 FYNNEI. CDR3 size: 13 residues. The CDR3 region has the DNA TGTGCCAGCAGTGAAGTAAGGGGGAGTGGCTACACCTTC. This gives the protein CASSEVRGSGYTF. Full variable domain (missing parts from reference TRBV2 and TRBJ1-2): EPEVTQTPSHQVTQMGQEVILRCVPISNHLYFYWYRQILGQKVEFLVSFYNNEISEKSEIFDDQFSVERPDGSNFTLKIRSTKLEDSAMYFCASSEVRGSGYTFGSGTRLTVV.

V gene TRBV7-2 combines with J gene TRBJ2-7; 7 bases align to TRBD2. The junction had 6 bases not matched to a gene; V was cut back by 2 bases and J by 2 bases. The CDR3 covers 15 residues. Germline values: CDR1 SGHTA, CDR2 FQGNSA. This CDR3 reads CASSLRSSGAYEQYF. CDR3 sequence (DNA): TGTGCCAGCAGCTTAAGGTCTAGCGGCGCCTACGAGCAGTACTTC.

The chain employs TRBV27 and TRBJ2-2, with 13 bases fitting TRBD2. J gave up 7 bases and V 5 bases, and 7 bases lay outside the gene matches. CDR1 and CDR2 from the germline V gene are MNHEY and SMNVEV (reference sequence). The CDR3 length is 16 residues. CDR3 sequence: CASSPWTSGSSGELFF. DNA for the CDR3: TGTGCCAGCAGTCCCTGGACTAGCGGGAGTAGCGGGGAGCTGTTTTTT.

V is TRBV3-1 and J is TRBJ1-1; D is possibly TRBD1 (6 bases). The CDR3 length is 15 residues. Germline V gene sequence: CDR1 LGHDT, CDR2 YNNKEL (reference sequence). Trimming took 4 bases from V and 5 from J, leaving 17 bases between them. CDR3 region: CASSPFRGFSTEAFF. CDR3 DNA: TGTGCCAGCAGCCCGTTCAGGGGTTTCAGTACTGAAGCTTTCTTT.

V is TRBV6-2 or TRBV6-3 and J is TRBJ2-1; the D gene could be TRBD1 or TRBD2 (5 bases each). The CDR3 consists of 16 residues. V lost 0 bases to trimming and J lost 3 bases, with 12 bases between them. Germline V gene sequence: CDR1 MNHEY, CDR2 SVGEGT. CDR3 region: CASSYSLARGYNEQFF. The CDR3 nucleotides are TGTGCCAGCAGTTACTCTCTAGCAAGGGGCTACAATGAGCAGTTCTTC.